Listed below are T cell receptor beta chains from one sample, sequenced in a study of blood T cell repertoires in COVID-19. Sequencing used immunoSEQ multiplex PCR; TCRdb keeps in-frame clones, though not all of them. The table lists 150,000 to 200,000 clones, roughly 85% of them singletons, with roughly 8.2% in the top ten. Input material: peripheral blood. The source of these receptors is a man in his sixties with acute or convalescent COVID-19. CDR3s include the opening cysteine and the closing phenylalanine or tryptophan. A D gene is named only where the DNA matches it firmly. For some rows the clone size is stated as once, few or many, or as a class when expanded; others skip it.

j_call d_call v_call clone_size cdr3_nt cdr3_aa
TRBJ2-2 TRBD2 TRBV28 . TGTGCCAGCAGTTTAAAACTAGCGGGAGTAGCTAACACCGGGGAGCTGTTTTTT CASSLKLAGVANTGELFF
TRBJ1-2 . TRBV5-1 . TGCGCCAGCAGCTTGCGCCCCTCACGGGTGGGAGCAGAAAACTATGGCTACACCTTC CASSLRPSRVGAENYGYTF
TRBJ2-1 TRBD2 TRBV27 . TGTGCCAGCAGTCCAGGACTAGCGGGAGACAATGAGCAGTTCTTC CASSPGLAGDNEQFF
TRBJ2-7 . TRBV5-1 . TGCGCCAGCAGCTTGTTAGAGAGGAAAGGTAGTAGGTCCTACGAGCAGTACTTC CASSLLERKGSRSYEQYF
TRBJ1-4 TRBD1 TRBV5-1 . TGCGCCAGCACCCCCTGGGACAGGAGTGCAACTAATGAAAAACTGTTTTTT CASTPWDRSATNEKLFF
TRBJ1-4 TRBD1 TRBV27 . TGTGCCAGCAGTCCGGGGACAGGGTTCACTAATGAAAAACTGTTTTTT CASSPGTGFTNEKLFF
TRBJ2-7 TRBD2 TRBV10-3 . TGTGCCATCAGTGCGGTAGCGGGAGTGATTACGGGAGAGCAGTACTTC CAISAVAGVITGEQYF
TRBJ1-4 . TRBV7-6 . TGTGCCAGCAGCTTAGTCCAGTATAATGAAAAACTGTTTTTT CASSLVQYNEKLFF
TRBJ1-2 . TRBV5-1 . TGCGCCAGCAGCTCCCTAAGGGAAGGGGACTATGGCTACACCTTC CASSSLREGDYGYTF
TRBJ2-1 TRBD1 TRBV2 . TGTGCCAGCAGAACAGGGGTCAGGTACAATGAGCAGTTCTTC CASRTGVRYNEQFF
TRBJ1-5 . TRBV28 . TGTGCCAGCAGTTGGGGGGGGCAGGGGAGCAATCAGCCCCAGCATTTT CASSWGGQGSNQPQHF
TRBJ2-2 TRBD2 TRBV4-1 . TGCGCCAGCAGCCGAGGGACTACCGACGGCGGGGAGCTGTTTTTT CASSRGTTDGGELFF
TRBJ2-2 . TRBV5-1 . TGCGCCAGCAGCTTCTTCGGGACACAGAACACCGGGGAGCTGTTTTTT CASSFFGTQNTGELFF
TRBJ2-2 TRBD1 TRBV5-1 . TGCGCCAGCAGCTTAGTGGCAGGGGGTACCGGGGAGCTGTTTTTT CASSLVAGGTGELFF
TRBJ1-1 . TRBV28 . TGTGCCAGCAGTCCCCCGGGGGGTAGAGGGCCTGAAGCTTTCTTT CASSPPGGRGPEAFF
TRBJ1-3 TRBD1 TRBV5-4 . TGTGCCAGCAGCCGGGGACAGGGTGGTGGAAACACCATATATTTT CASSRGQGGGNTIYF
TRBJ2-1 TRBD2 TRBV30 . TGTGCCTGGAGTGTACCTCCCTATTCTAGCGGCTTCTACAATGAGCAGTTCTTC CAWSVPPYSSGFYNEQFF
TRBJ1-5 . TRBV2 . TGTGCCAGCAGTGAAAGGAGACAGCCCCAGCATTTT CASSERRQPQHF
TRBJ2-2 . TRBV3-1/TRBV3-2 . TGTGCCAGCACCTTGTACGCGGCCGGGGAGCTGTTTTTT CASTLYAAGELFF
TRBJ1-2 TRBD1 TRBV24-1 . TGTGCCACCAGTGATTCGGGGACAGGGGGCAATGGCTACACCTTC CATSDSGTGGNGYTF
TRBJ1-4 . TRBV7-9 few TGTGCCAGCAGCTTAGGGACAGATAATGAAAAACTGTTTTTT CASSLGTDNEKLFF
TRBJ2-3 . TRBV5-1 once TGCGCCAGCAGCCCGTGGAGGGGCGGCACAGATACGCAGTATTTT CASSPWRGGTDTQYF
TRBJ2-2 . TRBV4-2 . TGTGCCAGCAGCCAAGATTATTGGACTACCGGGGAGCTGTTTTTT CASSQDYWTTGELFF
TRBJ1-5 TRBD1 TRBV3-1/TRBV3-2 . TGTGCCAGCAGCCCGACGACAGGGGGAGGGCAGCCCCAGCATTTT CASSPTTGGGQPQHF
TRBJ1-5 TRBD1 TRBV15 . TGTGCCACCAGCAAAAGGACAGGGGGCTTAAGCAATCAGCCCCAGCATTTT CATSKRTGGLSNQPQHF